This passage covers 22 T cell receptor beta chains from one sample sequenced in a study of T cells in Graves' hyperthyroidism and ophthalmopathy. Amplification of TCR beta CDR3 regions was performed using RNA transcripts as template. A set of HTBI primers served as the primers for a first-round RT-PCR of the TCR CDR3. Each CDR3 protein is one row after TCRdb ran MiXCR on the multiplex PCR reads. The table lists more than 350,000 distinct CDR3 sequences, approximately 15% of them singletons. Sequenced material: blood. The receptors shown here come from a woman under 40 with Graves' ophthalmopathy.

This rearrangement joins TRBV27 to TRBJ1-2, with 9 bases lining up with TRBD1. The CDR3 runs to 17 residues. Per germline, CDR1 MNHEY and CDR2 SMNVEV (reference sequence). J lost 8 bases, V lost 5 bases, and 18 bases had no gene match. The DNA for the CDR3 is TGTGCCAGCAGTCCCGGGGAGGGACAGGGACGCACCTGGGGCTACACCTTC. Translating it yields CASSPGEGQGRTWGYTF.

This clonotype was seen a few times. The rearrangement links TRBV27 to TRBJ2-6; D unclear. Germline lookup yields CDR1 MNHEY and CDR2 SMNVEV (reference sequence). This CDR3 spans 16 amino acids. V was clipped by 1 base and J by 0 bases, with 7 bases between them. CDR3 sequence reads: CASSLYVGSGANVLTF. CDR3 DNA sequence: TGTGCCAGCAGTTTATATGTGGGCTCTGGGGCCAACGTCCTGACTTTC.

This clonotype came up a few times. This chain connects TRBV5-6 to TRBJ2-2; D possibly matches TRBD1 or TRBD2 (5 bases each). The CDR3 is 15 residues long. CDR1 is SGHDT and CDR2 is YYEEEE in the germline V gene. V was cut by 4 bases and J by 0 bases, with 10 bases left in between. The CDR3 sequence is CASSRDPTNTGELFF. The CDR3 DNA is TGTGCCAGCAGCCGGGACCCCACGAACACCGGGGAGCTGTTTTTT.

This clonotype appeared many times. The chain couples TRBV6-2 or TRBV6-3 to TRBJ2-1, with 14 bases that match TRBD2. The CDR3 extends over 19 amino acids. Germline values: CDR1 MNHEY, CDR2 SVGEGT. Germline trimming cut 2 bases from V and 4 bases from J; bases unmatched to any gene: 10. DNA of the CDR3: TGTGCCAGCAGTTACGGGTTCGGGACTAGCGGGGGAGCGTACAATGAGCAGTTCTTC. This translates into CASSYGFGTSGGAYNEQFF.

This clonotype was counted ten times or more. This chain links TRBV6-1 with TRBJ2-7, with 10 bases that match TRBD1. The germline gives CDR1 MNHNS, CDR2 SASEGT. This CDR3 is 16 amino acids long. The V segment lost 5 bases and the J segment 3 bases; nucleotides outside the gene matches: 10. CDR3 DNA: TGTGCCAGCAGTTTCAACCTCCGGGACAGGGGCTACGAGCAGTACTTC. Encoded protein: CASSFNLRDRGYEQYF.

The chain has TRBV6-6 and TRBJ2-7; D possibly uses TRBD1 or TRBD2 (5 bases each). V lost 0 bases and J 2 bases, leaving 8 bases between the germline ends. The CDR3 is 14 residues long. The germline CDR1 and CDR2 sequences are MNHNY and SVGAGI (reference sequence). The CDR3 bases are TGTGCCAGCAGTTACTCCGGGACCGCCTACGAGCAGTACTTC. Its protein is CASSYSGTAYEQYF.

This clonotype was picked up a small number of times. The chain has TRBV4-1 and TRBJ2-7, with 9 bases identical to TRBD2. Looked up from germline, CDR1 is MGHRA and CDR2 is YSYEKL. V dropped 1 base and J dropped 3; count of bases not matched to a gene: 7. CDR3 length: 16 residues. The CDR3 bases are TGCGCCAGCAGCCAAGGGTTTAGCGGGGGACACTACGAGCAGTACTTC. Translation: CASSQGFSGGHYEQYF.

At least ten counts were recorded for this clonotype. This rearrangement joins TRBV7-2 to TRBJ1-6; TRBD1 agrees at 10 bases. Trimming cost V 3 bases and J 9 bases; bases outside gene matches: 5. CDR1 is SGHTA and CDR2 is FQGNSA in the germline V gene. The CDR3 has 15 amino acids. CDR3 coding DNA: TGTGCCAGCAGCTTCTGGGACAGGGGAGGTTCACCCCTCCACTTT. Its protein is CASSFWDRGGSPLHF.

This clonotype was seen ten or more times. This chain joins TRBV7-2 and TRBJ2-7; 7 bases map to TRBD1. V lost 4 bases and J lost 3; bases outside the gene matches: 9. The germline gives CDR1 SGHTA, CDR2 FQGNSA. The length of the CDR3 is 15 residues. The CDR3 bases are TGTGCCAGCAGCTCCCACCCCGACAGGGTCTACGAGCAGTACTTC. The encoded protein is CASSSHPDRVYEQYF. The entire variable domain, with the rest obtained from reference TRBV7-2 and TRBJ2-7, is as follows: GAGVSQSPSNKVTEKGKDVELRCDPISGHTALYWYRQSLGQGLEFLIYFQGNSAPDKSGLPSDRFSAERTGGSVSTLTIQRTQQEDSAVYLCASSSHPDRVYEQYFGPGTRLTVT.

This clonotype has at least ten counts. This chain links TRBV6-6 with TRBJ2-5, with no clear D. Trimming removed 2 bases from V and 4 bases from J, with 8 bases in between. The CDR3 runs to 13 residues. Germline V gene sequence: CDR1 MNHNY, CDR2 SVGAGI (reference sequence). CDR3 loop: CASSYRSAETQYF. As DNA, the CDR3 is TGTGCCAGCAGTTACAGGTCTGCAGAGACCCAGTACTTC.

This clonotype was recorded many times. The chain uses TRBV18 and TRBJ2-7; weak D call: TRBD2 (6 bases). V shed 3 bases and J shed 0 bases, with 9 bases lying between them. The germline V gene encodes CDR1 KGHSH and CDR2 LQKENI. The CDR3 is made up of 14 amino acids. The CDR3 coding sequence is TGTGCCAGCTCACCCCTGGGGGGCTCCTACGAGCAGTACTTC. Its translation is CASSPLGGSYEQYF.

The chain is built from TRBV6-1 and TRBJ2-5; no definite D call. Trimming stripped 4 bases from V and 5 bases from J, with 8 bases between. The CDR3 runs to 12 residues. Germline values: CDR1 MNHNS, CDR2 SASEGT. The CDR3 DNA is TGTGCCAGCAGTGGCCCCAAGGAGACCCAGTACTTC. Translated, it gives CASSGPKETQYF.

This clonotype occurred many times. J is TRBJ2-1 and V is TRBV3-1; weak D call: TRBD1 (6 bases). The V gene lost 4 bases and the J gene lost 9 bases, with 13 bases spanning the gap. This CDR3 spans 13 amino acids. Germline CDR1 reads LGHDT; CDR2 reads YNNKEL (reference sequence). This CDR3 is CASSRNRAGEQFF. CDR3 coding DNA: TGTGCCAGCAGCCGCAACAGGGCGGGTGAGCAGTTCTTC.

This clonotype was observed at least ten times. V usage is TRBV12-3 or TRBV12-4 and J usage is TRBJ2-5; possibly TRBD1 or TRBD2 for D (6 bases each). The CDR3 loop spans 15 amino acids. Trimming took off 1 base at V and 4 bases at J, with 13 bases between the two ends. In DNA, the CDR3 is TGTGCCAGCAGTTTAGAGACGGGGGCAGGAGAGACCCAGTACTTC. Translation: CASSLETGAGETQYF.

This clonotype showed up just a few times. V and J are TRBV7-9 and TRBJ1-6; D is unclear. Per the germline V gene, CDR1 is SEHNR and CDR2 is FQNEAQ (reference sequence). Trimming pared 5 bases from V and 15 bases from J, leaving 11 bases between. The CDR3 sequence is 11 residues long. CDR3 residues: CASSNGQNLHF. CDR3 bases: TGTGCCAGCAGCAACGGGCAAAACCTCCACTTT.

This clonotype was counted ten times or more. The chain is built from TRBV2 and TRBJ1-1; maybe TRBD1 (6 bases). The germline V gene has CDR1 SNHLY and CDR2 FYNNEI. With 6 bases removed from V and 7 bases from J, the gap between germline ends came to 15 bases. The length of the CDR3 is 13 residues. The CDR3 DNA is TGTGCCAGCAGCCCAGGGGTAGGTGGTGAAGCTTTCTTT. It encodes CASSPGVGGEAFF.

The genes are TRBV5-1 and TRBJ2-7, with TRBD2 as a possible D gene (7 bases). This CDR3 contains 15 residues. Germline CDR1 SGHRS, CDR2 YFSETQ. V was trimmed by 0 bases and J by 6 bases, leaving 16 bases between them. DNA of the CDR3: TGCGCCAGCAGCTTGGCCGGGGGGCGCGTGGGCGAGCAGTACTTC. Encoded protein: CASSLAGGRVGEQYF.

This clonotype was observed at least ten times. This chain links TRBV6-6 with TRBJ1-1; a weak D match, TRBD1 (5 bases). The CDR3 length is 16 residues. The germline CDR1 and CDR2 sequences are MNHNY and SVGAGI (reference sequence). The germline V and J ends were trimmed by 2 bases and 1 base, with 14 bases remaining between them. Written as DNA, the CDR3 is TGTGCCAGCAGTTACACACCGGGACGGTCGAACACTGAAGCTTTCTTT. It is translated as CASSYTPGRSNTEAFF.

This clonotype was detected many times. CDR3 sequence (DNA): TGTGCCAGCAGTTGGGGAAAAGCCTACGAGCAGTACTTC. This sequence encodes CASSWGKAYEQYF. V is TRBV28 and J is TRBJ2-7; D remains unclear. There are 13 residues in the CDR3. CDR1 and CDR2 from the germline V gene are MDHEN and SYDVKM. V shed 4 bases and J shed 2 bases, with 9 bases lying between them. Variable domain in full (rest from reference TRBV28 and TRBJ2-7): DVKVTQSSRYLVKRTGEKVFLECVQDMDHENMFWYRQDPGLGLRLIYFSYDVKMKEKGDIPEGYSVSREKKERFSLILESASTNQTSMYLCASSWGKAYEQYFGPGTRLTVT.

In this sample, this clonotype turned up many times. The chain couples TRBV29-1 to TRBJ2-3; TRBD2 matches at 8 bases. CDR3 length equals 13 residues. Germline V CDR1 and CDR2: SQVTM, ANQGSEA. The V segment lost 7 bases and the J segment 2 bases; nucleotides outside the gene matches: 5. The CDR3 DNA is TGCAGCGGAAGGACTAGCACCACAGATACGCAGTATTTT. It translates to CSGRTSTTDTQYF.

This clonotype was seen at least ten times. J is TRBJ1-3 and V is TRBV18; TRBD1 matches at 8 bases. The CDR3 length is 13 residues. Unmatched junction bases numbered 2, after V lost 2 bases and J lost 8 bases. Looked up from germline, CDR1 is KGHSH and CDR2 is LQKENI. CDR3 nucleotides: TGTGCCAGCTCACCAGGACAGGGTCACACCATATATTTT. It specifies CASSPGQGHTIYF.

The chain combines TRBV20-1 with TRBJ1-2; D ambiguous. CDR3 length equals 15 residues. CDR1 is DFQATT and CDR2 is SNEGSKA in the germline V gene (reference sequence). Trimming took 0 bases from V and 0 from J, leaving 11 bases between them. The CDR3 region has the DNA TGCAGTGCTAGAGAGAGTCGAAAGACTAACTATGGCTACACCTTC. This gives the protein CSARESRKTNYGYTF.